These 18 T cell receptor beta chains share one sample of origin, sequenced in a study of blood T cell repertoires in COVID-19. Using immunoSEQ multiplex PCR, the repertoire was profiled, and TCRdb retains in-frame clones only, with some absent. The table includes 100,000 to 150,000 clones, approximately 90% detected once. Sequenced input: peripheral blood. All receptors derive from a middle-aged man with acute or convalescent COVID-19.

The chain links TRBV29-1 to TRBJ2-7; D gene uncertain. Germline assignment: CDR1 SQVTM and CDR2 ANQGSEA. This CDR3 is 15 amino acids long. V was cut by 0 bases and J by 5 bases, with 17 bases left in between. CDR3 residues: CSVEDAFSQPNEQYF. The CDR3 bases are TGCAGCGTTGAAGATGCGTTTAGTCAACCCAACGAGCAGTACTTC.

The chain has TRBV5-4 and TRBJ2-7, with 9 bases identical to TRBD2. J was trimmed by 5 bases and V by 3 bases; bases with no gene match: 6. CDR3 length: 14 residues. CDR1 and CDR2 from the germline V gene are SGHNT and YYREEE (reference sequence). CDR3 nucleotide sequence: TGTGCCAGCAGCTCCGGGACTAGCATCCACGAGCAGTACTTC. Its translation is CASSSGTSIHEQYF.

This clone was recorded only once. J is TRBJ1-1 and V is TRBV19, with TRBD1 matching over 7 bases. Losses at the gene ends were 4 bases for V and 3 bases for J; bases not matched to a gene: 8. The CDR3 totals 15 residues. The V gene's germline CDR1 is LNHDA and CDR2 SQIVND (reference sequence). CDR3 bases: TGTGCCAGTAGTAGCACAGGGGCTGGGTACACTGAAGCTTTCTTT. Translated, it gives CASSSTGAGYTEAFF.

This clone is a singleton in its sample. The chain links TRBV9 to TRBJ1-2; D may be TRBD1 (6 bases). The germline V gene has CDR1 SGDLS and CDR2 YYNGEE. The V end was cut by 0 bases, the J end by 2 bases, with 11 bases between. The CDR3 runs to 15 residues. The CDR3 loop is CASSVGGQGNYGYTF. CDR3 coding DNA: TGTGCCAGCAGCGTAGGGGGTCAGGGGAACTATGGCTACACCTTC.

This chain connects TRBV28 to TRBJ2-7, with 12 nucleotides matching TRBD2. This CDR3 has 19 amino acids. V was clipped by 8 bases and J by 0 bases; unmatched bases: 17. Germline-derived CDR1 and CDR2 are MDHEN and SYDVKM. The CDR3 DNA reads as TGTGCCAGCCAGACGCCCGGGACTAGCGGGCCCGAGAGCTCCTACGAGCAGTACTTC. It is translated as CASQTPGTSGPESSYEQYF.

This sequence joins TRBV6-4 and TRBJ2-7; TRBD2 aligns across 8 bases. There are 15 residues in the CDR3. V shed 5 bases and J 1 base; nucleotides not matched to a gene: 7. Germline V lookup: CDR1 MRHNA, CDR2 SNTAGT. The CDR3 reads CASSTEAGGSYEQYF. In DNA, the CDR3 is TGTGCCAGCAGTACAGAGGCGGGGGGATCCTACGAGCAGTACTTC.

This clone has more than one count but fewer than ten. CDR3 DNA sequence: TGTGCCAGCCAACTACAGGGGGCGCGAGGCTACACCTTC. This codes for CASQLQGARGYTF. The J gene is TRBJ1-2, the V gene TRBV19; TRBD1 agrees at 9 bases. The germline CDR1 and CDR2 sequences are LNHDA and SQIVND (reference sequence). This CDR3 region has 13 residues. V lost 9 bases to trimming and J lost 8 bases; unmatched junction nucleotides: 10.

CDR3 protein: CASSPRVVAGEVFADTQYF. For the CDR3, the DNA is TGTGCCAGCAGTCCCCGCGTGGTAGCGGGAGAGGTCTTCGCAGATACGCAGTATTTT. The chain joins TRBV6-6 to TRBJ2-3, with 9 bases matching TRBD2. The CDR3 consists of 19 residues. V was pared by 5 bases and J by 4 bases, with 19 bases of the junction left unmatched. In germline, CDR1 is MNHNY, CDR2 SVGAGI (reference sequence).

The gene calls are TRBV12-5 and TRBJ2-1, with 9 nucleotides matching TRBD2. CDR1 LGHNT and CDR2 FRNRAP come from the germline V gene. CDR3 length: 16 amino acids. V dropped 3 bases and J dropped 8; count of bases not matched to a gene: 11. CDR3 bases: TGTGCTAGTGGTTTCCTAATGGGCGGGAGGGCCGATGAGCAGTTCTTC. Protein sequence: CASGFLMGGRADEQFF.

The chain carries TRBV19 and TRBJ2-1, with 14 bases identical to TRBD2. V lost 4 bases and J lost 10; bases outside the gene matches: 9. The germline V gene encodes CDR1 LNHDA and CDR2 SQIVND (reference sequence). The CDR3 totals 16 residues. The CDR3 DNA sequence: TGTGCCAGTAGTACCGCTGGGACTAGCGGGGGTCGGGAGCAGTTCTTC. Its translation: CASSTAGTSGGREQFF.

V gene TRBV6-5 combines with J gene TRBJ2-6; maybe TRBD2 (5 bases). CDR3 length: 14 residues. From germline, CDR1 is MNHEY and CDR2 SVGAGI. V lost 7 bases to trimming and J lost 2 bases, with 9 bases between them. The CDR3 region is CASTSGAGANVLTF. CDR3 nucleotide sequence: TGTGCCAGCACTTCCGGGGCTGGGGCCAACGTCCTGACTTTC.

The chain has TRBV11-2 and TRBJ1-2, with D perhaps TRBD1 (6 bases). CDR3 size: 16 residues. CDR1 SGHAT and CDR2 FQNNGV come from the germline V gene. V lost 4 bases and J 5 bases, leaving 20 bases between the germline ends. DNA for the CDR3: TGTGCCAGCAGCTCAAACAGCGATTGGACAGCTTATGGCTACACCTTC. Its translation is CASSSNSDWTAYGYTF.

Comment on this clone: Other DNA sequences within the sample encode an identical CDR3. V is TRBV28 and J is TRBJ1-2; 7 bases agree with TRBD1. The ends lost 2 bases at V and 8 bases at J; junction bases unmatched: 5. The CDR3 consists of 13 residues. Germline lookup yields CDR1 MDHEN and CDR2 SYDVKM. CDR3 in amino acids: CASSLEGARGYTF. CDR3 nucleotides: TGTGCCAGCAGTTTAGAGGGGGCTCGGGGCTACACCTTC.

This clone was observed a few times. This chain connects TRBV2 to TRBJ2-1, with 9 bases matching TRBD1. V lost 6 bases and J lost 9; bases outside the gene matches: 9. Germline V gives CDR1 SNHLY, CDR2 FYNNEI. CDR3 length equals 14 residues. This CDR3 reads CASSPGTGPGEQFF. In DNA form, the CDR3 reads TGTGCCAGCAGCCCCGGGACAGGGCCCGGTGAGCAGTTCTTC.

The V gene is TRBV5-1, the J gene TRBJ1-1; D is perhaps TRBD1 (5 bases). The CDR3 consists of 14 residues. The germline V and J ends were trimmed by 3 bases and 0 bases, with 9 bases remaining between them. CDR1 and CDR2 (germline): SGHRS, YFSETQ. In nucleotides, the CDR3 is TGCGCCAGCAGCTACGGGGGGTTGAACACTGAAGCTTTCTTT. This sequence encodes CASSYGGLNTEAFF.

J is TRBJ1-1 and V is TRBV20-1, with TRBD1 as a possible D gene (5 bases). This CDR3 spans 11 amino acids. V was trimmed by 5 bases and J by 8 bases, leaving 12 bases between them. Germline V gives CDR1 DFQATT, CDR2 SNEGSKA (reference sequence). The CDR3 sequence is CSARKGVEAFF. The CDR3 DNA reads TGCAGTGCTCGTAAAGGGGTAGAAGCTTTCTTT.

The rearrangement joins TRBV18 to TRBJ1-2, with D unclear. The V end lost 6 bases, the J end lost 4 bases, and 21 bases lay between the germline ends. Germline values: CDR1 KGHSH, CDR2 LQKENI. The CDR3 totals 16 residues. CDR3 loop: CASSPIRDEGSYGYTF. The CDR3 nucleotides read TGTGCCAGCTCCCCCATCAGAGATGAGGGCAGCTATGGCTACACCTTC.

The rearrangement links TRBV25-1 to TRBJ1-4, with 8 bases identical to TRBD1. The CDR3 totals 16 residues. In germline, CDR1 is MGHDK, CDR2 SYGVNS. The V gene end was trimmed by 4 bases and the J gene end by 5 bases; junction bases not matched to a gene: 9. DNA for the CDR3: TGTGCCAGCAGTGCCCGGACAGGGAGGGTGAATGAAAAACTGTTTTTT. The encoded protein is CASSARTGRVNEKLFF. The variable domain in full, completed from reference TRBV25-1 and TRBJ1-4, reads EADIYQTPRYLVIGTGKKITLECSQTMGHDKMYWYQQDPGMELHLIHYSYGVNSTEKGDLSSESTVSRIRTEHFPLTLESARPSHTSQYLCASSARTGRVNEKLFFGSGTQLSVL.